A selection of T cell receptor beta chains follows, all from one sample in a study of cytotoxic CD8 clonotypes in ibrutinib-treated CLL. The method was immunoSEQ multiplex PCR; TCRdb's version includes in-frame clones alone and lacks a portion of them. This repertoire shows fewer than 150,000 clones, approximately 81% found once; its top ten account for about 3.3%. Sample: PBMCs, taken after 24 months of ibrutinib treatment. The source is a human donor with chronic lymphocytic leukemia. Both conserved end residues are part of each CDR3. The D gene is left open where the match is weak. Size is omitted from some rows. Given values are once, few, many or a class for expanded clones.

d_call	j_call	clone_size	v_call	cdr3_aa	cdr3_nt
TRBD1	TRBJ2-2	-	TRBV16	CASSPTGEAGELFF	TGTGCCAGCAGCCCGACAGGGGAAGCCGGGGAGCTGTTTTTT
-	TRBJ2-1	-	TRBV11-2	CASSLGGVEQFF	TGTGCCAGCAGCTTAGGAGGGGTTGAGCAGTTCTTC
-	TRBJ2-7	-	TRBV10-3	CAISDGYEQYF	TGTGCCATCAGTGACGGGTACGAGCAGTACTTC
-	TRBJ2-7	-	TRBV6-1	CASSEFGGHSYEQYF	TGTGCCAGCAGTGAATTTGGGGGGCACTCCTACGAGCAGTACTTC
-	TRBJ1-4	-	TRBV7-2	CASSHRTNEKLFF	TGTGCCAGCAGCCACAGGACCAATGAAAAACTGTTTTTT
TRBD2	TRBJ2-7	once	TRBV5-1	CASSLVFERGRDEQYF	TGCGCCAGCAGCTTGGTCTTCGAGCGGGGGCGGGACGAGCAGTACTTC
-	TRBJ2-3	-	TRBV30	CAWGASSDTQYF	TGTGCCTGGGGCGCTTCCTCAGATACGCAGTATTTT
-	TRBJ2-5	-	TRBV5-6	CASSLATGQYQETQYF	TGTGCCAGCAGCTTAGCAACAGGGCAGTACCAAGAGACCCAGTACTTC
-	TRBJ1-2	-	TRBV6-1	CASSEGTGMGYGYTF	TGTGCCAGCAGTGAAGGAACAGGGATGGGCTATGGCTACACCTTC
-	TRBJ1-1	-	TRBV19	CASSDGQNTEAFF	TGTGCCAGTAGTGACGGACAGAACACTGAAGCTTTCTTT
TRBD1	TRBJ2-1	once	TRBV2	CASSVRTGTVGEQFF	TGTGCCAGCAGCGTCAGAACCGGGACAGTTGGTGAGCAGTTCTTC
-	TRBJ2-7	-	TRBV27	CASSFIEGSEQYF	TGTGCCAGCAGTTTTATTGAGGGCTCCGAGCAGTACTTC
TRBD1	TRBJ1-2	once	TRBV10-3	CATTTGGGSYGYTF	TGTGCCACTACCACAGGGGGCGGGTCCTATGGCTACACCTTC
-	TRBJ1-1	-	TRBV6-1	CASSVYTEAFF	TGTGCCAGCAGTGTGTACACTGAAGCTTTCTTT
-	TRBJ1-6	-	TRBV27	CASSPLSYNSPLHF	TGTGCCAGCAGTCCGCTTTCGTATAATTCACCCCTCCACTTT
TRBD1	TRBJ2-4	-	TRBV5-1	CASSSGGAAKNIQYF	TGCGCCAGCAGCTCAGGGGGAGCAGCCAAAAACATTCAGTACTTC
TRBD1	TRBJ2-5	-	TRBV19	CASSTPQGAGETQYF	TGTGCCAGTAGTACGCCACAGGGGGCCGGGGAGACCCAGTACTTC
-	TRBJ1-2	-	TRBV6-5	CASREDKAYGYTF	TGTGCCAGCAGAGAAGACAAAGCCTATGGCTACACCTTC
TRBD1	TRBJ2-7	-	TRBV6-1	CASKWDRSSYEQYF	TGTGCCAGCAAGTGGGACAGGAGCTCCTACGAGCAGTACTTC
TRBD1	TRBJ2-6	-	TRBV7-8	CASSLTGSGANVLTF	TGTGCCAGCAGCCTGACAGGGAGCGGGGCCAACGTCCTGACTTTC
TRBD1	TRBJ1-2	-	TRBV11-2	CASSAGDREYGYTF	TGTGCCAGCAGCGCCGGGGACAGGGAATATGGCTACACCTTC
TRBD2	TRBJ2-3	-	TRBV10-1	CASRGRGGDTDTQYF	TGCGCCAGCAGAGGGCGGGGGGGCGACACAGATACGCAGTATTTT
TRBD1	TRBJ1-1	-	TRBV27	CASIRQGLNTEAFF	TGTGCCAGCATCAGACAGGGGTTGAACACTGAAGCTTTCTTT
-	TRBJ2-5	-	TRBV7-9	CASSLGAGSPMETQYF	TGTGCCAGCAGCTTAGGCGCGGGGAGCCCGATGGAGACCCAGTACTTC
TRBD1	TRBJ2-7	-	TRBV19	CASSTRRQGEGYEQYF	TGTGCCAGTAGTACCCGACGACAGGGCGAAGGCTACGAGCAGTACTTC
TRBD2	TRBJ2-3	-	TRBV30	CAWSVPRGRTDTQYF	TGTGCCTGGAGTGTACCGCGGGGGAGGACAGATACGCAGTATTTT
TRBD1	TRBJ1-2	-	TRBV7-2	CASSPDRGGYGYTF	TGTGCCAGCAGCCCTGACAGGGGTGGCTATGGCTACACCTTC